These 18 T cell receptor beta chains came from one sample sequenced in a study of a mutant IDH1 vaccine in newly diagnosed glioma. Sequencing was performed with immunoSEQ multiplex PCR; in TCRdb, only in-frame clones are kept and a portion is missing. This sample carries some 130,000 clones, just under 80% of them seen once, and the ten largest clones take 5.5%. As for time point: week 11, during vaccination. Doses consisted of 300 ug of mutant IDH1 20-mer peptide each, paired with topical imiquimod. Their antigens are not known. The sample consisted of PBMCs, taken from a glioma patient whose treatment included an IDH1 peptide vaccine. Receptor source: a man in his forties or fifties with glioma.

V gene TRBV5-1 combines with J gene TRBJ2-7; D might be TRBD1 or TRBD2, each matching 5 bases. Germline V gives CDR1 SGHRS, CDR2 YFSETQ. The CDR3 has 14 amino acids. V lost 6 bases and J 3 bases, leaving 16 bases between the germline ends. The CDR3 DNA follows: TGCGCCAGCAACATCCGGGACGGGAACTACGAGCAGTACTTC. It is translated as CASNIRDGNYEQYF.

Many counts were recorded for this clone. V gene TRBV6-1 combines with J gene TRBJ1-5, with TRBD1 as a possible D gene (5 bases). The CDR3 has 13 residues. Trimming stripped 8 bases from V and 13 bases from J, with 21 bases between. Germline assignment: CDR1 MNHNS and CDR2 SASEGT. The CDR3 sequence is CASEKRGLQGQHF. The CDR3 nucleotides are TGTGCCAGCGAGAAAAGGGGACTTCAGGGACAGCATTTT.

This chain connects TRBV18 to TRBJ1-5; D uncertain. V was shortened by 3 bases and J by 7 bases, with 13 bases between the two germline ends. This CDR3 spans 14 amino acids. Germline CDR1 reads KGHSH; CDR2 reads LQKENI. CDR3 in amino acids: CASSPDRSVQPQHF. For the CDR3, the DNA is TGTGCCAGCTCACCGGACCGCAGCGTCCAGCCCCAGCATTTT.

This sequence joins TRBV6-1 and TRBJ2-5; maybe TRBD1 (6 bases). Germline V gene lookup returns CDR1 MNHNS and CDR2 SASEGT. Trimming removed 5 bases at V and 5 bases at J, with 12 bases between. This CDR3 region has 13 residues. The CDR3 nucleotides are TGTGCCAGCAGTTGGGACACGGCGGAGACCCAGTACTTC. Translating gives CASSWDTAETQYF.

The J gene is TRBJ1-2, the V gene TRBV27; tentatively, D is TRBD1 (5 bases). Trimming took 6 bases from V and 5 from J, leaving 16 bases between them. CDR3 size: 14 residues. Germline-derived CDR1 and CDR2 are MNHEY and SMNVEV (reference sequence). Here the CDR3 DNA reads TGTGCCAGCAGGCCGGGGCCCGCCCAGTATGGCTACACCTTC. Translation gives CASRPGPAQYGYTF.

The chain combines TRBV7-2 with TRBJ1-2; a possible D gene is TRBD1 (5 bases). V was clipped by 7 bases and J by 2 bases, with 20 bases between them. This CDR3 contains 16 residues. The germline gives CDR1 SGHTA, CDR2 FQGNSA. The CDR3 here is CASTRATLSQNYGYTF. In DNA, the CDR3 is TGTGCCAGCACCAGGGCTACACTAAGTCAGAACTATGGCTACACCTTC. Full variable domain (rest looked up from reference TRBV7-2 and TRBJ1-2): GAGVSQSPSNKVTEKGKDVELRCDPISGHTALYWYRQSLGQGLEFLIYFQGNSAPDKSGLPSDRFSAERTGGSVSTLTIQRTQQEDSAVYLCASTRATLSQNYGYTFGSGTRLTVV.

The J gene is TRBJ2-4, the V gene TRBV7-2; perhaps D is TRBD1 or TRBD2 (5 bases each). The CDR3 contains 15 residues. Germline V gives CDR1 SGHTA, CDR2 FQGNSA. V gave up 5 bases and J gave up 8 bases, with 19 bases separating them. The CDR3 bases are TGTGCCAGCAGCGACCCAAGAAGGATGGGGGACATTCAGTACTTC. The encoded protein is CASSDPRRMGDIQYF.

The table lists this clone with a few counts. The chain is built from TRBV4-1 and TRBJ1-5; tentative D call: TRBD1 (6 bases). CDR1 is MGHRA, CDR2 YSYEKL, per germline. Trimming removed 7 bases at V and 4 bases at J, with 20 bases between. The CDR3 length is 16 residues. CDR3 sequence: CASTPSPGHLNQPQHF. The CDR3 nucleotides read TGCGCCAGCACCCCTTCACCGGGACACTTAAATCAGCCCCAGCATTTT.

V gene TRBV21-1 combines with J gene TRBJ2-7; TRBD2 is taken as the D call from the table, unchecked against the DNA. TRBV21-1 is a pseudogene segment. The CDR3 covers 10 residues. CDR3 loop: CASRGYEQYF. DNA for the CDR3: TGTGCCAGCCGGGGCTACGAGCAGTACTTC.

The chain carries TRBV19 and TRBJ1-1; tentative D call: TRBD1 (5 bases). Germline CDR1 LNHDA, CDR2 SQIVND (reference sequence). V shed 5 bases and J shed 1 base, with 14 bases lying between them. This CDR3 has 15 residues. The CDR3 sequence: CASSPYLGTNTEAFF. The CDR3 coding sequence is TGTGCCAGTAGTCCCTACCTCGGGACGAACACTGAAGCTTTCTTT.

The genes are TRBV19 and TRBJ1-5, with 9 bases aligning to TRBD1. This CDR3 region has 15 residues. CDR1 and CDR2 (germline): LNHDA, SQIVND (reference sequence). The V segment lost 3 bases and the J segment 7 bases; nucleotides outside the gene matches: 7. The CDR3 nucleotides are TGTGCCAGTAGTATCCGGGACAGGGTCCGACAGCCCCAGCATTTT. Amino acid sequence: CASSIRDRVRQPQHF.

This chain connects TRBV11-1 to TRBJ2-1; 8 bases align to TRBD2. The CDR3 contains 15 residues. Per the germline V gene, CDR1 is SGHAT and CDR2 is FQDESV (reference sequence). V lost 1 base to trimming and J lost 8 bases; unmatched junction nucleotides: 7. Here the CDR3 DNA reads TGTGCCAGCAGCTTAGATCTCGGGGGGGCCGATGAGCAGTTCTTC. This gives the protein CASSLDLGGADEQFF.

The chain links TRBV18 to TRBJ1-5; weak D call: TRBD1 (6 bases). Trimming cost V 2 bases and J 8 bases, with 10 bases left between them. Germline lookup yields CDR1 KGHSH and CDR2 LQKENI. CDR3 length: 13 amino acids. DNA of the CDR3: TGTGCCAGCTCACCAACAGGGTACGAGCCCCAGCATTTT. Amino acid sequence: CASSPTGYEPQHF.

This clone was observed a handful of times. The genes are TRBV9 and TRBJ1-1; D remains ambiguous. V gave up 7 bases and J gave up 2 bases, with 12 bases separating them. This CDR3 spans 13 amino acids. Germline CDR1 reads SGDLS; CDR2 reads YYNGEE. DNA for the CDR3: TGTGCCAGCGCGAGGCGGCAAAACACTGAAGCTTTCTTT. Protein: CASARRQNTEAFF.

The CDR3, as DNA: TGTGCCAGCAGCTTTGGCCGTCAAACGGAGACCCAGTACTTC. Translation: CASSFGRQTETQYF. V and J are TRBV5-4 and TRBJ2-5; D remains unclear. The CDR3 totals 14 residues. From germline, CDR1 is SGHNT and CDR2 YYREEE (reference sequence). Trimming cost V 2 bases and J 5 bases, with 13 bases left between them.

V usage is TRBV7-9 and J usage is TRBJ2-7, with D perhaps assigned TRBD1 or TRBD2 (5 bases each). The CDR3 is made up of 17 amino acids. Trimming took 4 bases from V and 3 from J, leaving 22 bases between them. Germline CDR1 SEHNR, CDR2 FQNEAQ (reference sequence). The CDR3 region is CASSSGRRDVGVYEQYF. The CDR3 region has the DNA TGTGCCAGCAGCTCAGGACGCCGGGACGTCGGAGTCTACGAGCAGTACTTC.

The CDR3 nucleotides are TGTGCCAGCAGCTACGGGGGGGAGGATACGCAGTATTTT. Amino acid sequence: CASSYGGEDTQYF. The chain has TRBV11-3 and TRBJ2-3; the match to TRBD2 covers 8 bases. There are 13 residues in the CDR3. Germline CDR1 and CDR2: SGHNT and YENEEA. V was pared by 4 bases and J by 6 bases, with 3 bases of the junction left unmatched.

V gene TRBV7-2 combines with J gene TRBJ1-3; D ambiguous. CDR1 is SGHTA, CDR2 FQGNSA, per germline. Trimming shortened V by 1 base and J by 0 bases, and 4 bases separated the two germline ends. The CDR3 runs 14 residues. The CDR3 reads CASSLVSSGNTIYF. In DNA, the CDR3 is TGTGCCAGCAGCTTAGTATCCTCTGGAAACACCATATATTTT.